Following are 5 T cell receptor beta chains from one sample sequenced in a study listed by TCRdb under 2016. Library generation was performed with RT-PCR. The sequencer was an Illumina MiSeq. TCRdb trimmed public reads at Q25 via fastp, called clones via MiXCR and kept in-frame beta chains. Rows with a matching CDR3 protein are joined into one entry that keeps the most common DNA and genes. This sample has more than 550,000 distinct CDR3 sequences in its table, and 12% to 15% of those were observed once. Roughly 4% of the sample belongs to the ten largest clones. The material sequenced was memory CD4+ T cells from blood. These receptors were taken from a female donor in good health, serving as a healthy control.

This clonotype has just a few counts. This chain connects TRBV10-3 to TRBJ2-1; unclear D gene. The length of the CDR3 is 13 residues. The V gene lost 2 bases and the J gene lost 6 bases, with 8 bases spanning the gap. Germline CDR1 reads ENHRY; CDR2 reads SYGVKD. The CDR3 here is CAISEPRTNEQFF. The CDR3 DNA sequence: TGTGCCATCAGTGAGCCTAGAACCAATGAGCAGTTCTTC.

For the CDR3, the DNA is TGTGCCAGCAGCTTAGAGACAGGGGGGGTTAACACTGAAGCTTTCTTT. Residues: CASSLETGGVNTEAFF. The rearrangement uses TRBV7-9 and TRBJ1-1; 9 bases fit TRBD1. This CDR3 has 16 residues. Trimming cost V 1 base and J 2 bases; bases outside gene matches: 5. Germline CDR1 is SEHNR and CDR2 is FQNEAQ (reference sequence). The complete variable domain, with remaining parts taken from reference TRBV7-9 and TRBJ1-1, reads DTGVSQNPRHKITKRGQNVTFRCDPISEHNRLYWYRQTLGQGPEFLTYFQNEAQLEKSRLLSDRFSAERPKGSFSTLEIQRTEQGDSAMYLCASSLETGGVNTEAFFGQGTRLTVV.

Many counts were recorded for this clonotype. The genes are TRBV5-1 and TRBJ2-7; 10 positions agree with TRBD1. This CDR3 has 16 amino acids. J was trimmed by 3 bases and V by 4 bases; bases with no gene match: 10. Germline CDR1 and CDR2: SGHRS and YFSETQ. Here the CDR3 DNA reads TGCGCCAGCAGCCGCCTGGGAGGGACAGGGGACTACGAGCAGTACTTC. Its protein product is CASSRLGGTGDYEQYF.

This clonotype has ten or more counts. This CDR3 is CASSNRDGGGDTIYF. CDR3 sequence (DNA): TGTGCCAGCAGCAACCGGGACGGCGGTGGGGACACCATATATTTT. The chain links TRBV7-2 to TRBJ1-3; TRBD1 is a possible D gene (5 bases). Trimming pared 5 bases from V and 8 bases from J, leaving 19 bases between. The CDR3 is 15 amino acids. Germline V gene data show CDR1 as SGHTA and CDR2 as FQGNSA.

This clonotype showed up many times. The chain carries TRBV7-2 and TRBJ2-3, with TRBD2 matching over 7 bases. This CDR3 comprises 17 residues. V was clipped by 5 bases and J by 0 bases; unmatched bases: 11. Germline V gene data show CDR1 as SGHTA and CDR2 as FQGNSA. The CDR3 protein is CASSRVASGDSTDTQYF. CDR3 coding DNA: TGTGCCAGCAGCCGGGTGGCAAGCGGGGACAGCACAGATACGCAGTATTTT.